This TCR beta chain originates from a study of blood T cell repertoires in COVID-19. Overall study context: Both acute and convalescent COVID-19 samples were obtained from the United States, Italy and Spain. T cells, B-cell-depleted T cells, or PBMCs provided the cDNA or gDNA that served as material.

Original analysis: Estimation of nucleated cell counts relied on the amplification of reference gene primers. Measured with immunoSEQ multiplex PCR; TCRdb has only the in-frame clones, and not every one. Clone size and V and J calls were adopted from that table, with D and trimming inferred from the DNA. The sample has approximately 35,000 clones, approximately 82% seen once; the top ten hold about 14%. This CDR3 region has 13 residues. Germline values: CDR1 MDHEN, CDR2 SYDVKM. Trimming shortened V by 8 bases and J by 6 bases, and 11 bases separated the two germline ends. The source is a human donor in a cohort sampled during active COVID-19. This chain uses TRBV28 with TRBJ2-6; D unresolved. The sequenced sample was peripheral blood. The chain's CDR3 is CASEARPANVLTF. The CDR3 DNA follows: TGTGCCAGCGAGGCCCGGCCGGCCAACGTCCTGACTTTC.